This entry features one T cell receptor beta chain sequence. The antigen is unknown. This specimen comes from a study of cytomegalovirus exposure and HLA in healthy donors. In germline, CDR1 is LNHDA, CDR2 SQIVND (reference sequence). The CDR3 runs 15 residues. Trimming stripped 9 bases from V and 4 bases from J, with 21 bases between. PCR primers comprised 60 Vbeta and 13 Jbeta primers. In the source study's methods: A later analysis counted 65 million to 95 million unique TCR beta chains, 10 million to 12 million shared. Clones were read by immunoSEQ multiplex PCR, and TCRdb kept only the in-frame ones, dropping some. The DNA gave D and trimming, while V, J and clone size come from that table. In the table there are more than 90,000 clones, more than 70% of which are singletons. Whole-study results and caveats: Data from an earlier analysis indicated that most TCR beta V segments were productive either about 87% or about 30% of the time. The study carried out a later analysis of TCR beta sequences. It associated 15,000 to 20,000 of them with specific HLA alleles at a false discovery rate of 0.05. Later on, a genetic analysis was performed. It linked a missense variant in DCLRE1C with V- and J-gene trimming of TCR beta.

The sequence derives from a young man in good health and CMV-seronegative. J is TRBJ1-2 and V is TRBV19, with D uncertain. The sequenced sample was PBMCs. CDR3 sequence: CASSILAGPRYGYTF. The CDR3 nucleotides read TGTGCCAGCTCCATCCTTGCTGGCCCTCGCTATGGCTACACCTTC.